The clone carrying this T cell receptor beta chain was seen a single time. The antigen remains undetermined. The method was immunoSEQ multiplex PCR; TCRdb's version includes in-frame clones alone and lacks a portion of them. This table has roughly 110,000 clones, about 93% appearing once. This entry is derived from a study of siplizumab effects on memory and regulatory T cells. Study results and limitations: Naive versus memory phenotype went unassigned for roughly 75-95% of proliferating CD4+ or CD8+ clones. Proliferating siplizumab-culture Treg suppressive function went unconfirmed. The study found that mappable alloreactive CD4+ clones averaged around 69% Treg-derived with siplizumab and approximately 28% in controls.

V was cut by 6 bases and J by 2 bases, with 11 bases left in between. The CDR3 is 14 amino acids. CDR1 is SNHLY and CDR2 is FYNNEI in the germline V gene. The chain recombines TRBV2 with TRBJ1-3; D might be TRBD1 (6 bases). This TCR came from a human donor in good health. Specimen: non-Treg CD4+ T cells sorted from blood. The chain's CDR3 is CASSEQGPGNTIYF. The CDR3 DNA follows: TGTGCCAGCAGCGAACAGGGCCCTGGAAACACCATATATTTT.